The next 10 T cell receptor beta chains were all read from a single sample in a study of CD8 T cells in Susac syndrome. Reverse transcription of 0.5 to 1 ug RNA was carried out with random hexamers. TCRdb re-analysed the immunoSEQ multiplex PCR reads in MiXCR, keeping a single row per CDR3 protein. The sample has more than 150,000 distinct CDR3 sequences, roughly 95% seen once; the top ten hold approximately 0.15%. The sequenced sample consisted of CD4+ T cells from PBMCs. These receptor sequences come from a human donor with Susac syndrome.

This chain uses TRBV29-1 with TRBJ1-2; no clear D. The CDR3 is 10 residues long. Trimming stripped 4 bases from V and 8 bases from J, with 8 bases between. Germline assignment: CDR1 SQVTM and CDR2 ANQGSEA. The CDR3 DNA follows: TGCAGCGTTGGCGCCGTGGGCTACACCTTC. It translates to CSVGAVGYTF.

The chain is built from TRBV25-1 and TRBJ1-1; no clear D. The CDR3 has 14 residues. With 6 bases removed from V and 2 bases from J, the gap between germline ends came to 13 bases. CDR1 is MGHDK and CDR2 is SYGVNS in the germline V gene. Here the CDR3 reads CASRVSLGNTEAFF. The CDR3 region has the DNA TGTGCCAGCAGAGTTAGTTTGGGAAACACTGAAGCTTTCTTT.

The chain combines TRBV2 with TRBJ2-1; weak D call: TRBD1 (6 bases). Looked up from germline, CDR1 is SNHLY and CDR2 is FYNNEI. The CDR3 spans 12 residues. V gave up 8 bases and J gave up 7 bases, with 12 bases separating them. CDR3 loop: CASSPGVNEQFF. CDR3 DNA sequence: TGTGCCAGCTCCCCAGGGGTAAATGAGCAGTTCTTC.

V gene TRBV20-1 combines with J gene TRBJ2-1; 8 bases are a match to TRBD2. Germline assignment: CDR1 DFQATT and CDR2 SNEGSKA (reference sequence). The CDR3 contains 17 residues. Losses at the gene ends were 0 bases for V and 5 bases for J; bases not matched to a gene: 12. In nucleotides, the CDR3 is TGCAGTGCTAGAGATCCCCGGGGTAGCGGGGACAACAATGAGCAGTTCTTC. Protein: CSARDPRGSGDNNEQFF.

V is TRBV19 and J is TRBJ1-2; 8 nucleotides line up with TRBD1. The germline V gene has CDR1 LNHDA and CDR2 SQIVND (reference sequence). The CDR3 runs 14 residues. V dropped 6 bases and J dropped 8; count of bases not matched to a gene: 11. The CDR3 here is CASRTAGQARGYTF. CDR3 coding DNA: TGTGCCAGTAGGACAGCGGGACAGGCGAGGGGCTACACCTTC.

The chain couples TRBV12-3 or TRBV12-4 to TRBJ1-1; D is ambiguous. V lost 7 bases, J lost 0 bases, and 9 bases lay in between. The length of the CDR3 is 13 residues. The CDR3 here is CASTRPLNTEAFF. The CDR3 region has the DNA TGTGCCAGCACGAGGCCCCTGAACACTGAAGCTTTCTTT.

The gene calls are TRBV14 and TRBJ2-7, with 13 nucleotides matching TRBD2. Trimming took 6 bases from V and 6 from J; bases not matched to a gene: 5. Germline assignment: CDR1 SGHDN and CDR2 FVKESK. The CDR3 is 14 residues long. The CDR3 reads CASSLLAGGTEQYF. Written as DNA, the CDR3 is TGTGCCAGCAGTCTACTAGCGGGGGGGACCGAGCAGTACTTC.

The rearrangement joins TRBV7-9 to TRBJ1-6; D is uncertain. CDR3 length equals 17 residues. The germline gives CDR1 SEHNR, CDR2 FQNEAQ (reference sequence). V lost 1 base, J lost 0 bases, and 10 bases lay in between. The CDR3, as DNA: TGTGCCAGCAGCTTAGTCGGCAGTAACTCCTATAATTCACCCCTCCACTTT. Translating it yields CASSLVGSNSYNSPLHF.

The rearrangement links TRBV7-6 to TRBJ2-5; D might be TRBD2 (5 bases). Germline loops: CDR1 SGHVS, CDR2 FNYEAQ. Trimming pared 1 base from V and 5 bases from J, leaving 8 bases between. CDR3 length equals 13 residues. The CDR3 here is CASSLGAAETQYF. Here the CDR3 DNA reads TGTGCCAGCAGCTTAGGAGCGGCGGAGACCCAGTACTTC.

This sequence joins TRBV7-2 and TRBJ2-6; D might be TRBD1 (6 bases). Trimming shortened V by 4 bases and J by 2 bases, and 9 bases separated the two germline ends. The CDR3 length is 15 residues. Germline CDR1 reads SGHTA; CDR2 reads FQGNSA. The CDR3 is CASSSYRAGANVLTF. DNA of the CDR3: TGTGCCAGCAGCTCCTACAGGGCTGGGGCCAACGTCCTGACTTTC.